This T cell receptor (beta chain) appears in the sequencing data of a study of cytomegalovirus exposure and HLA in healthy donors. Whole-study context: A subsequent analysis stated that the 120 or so validation repertoires were run on the same platform as the roughly 670 first-cohort repertoires. General study points: According to a subsequent analysis, TCR clusters from the first cohort were inclined to appear together in the 120 validation repertoires. Investigators reported under 200 TCR beta chains as tied to cytomegalovirus. Many donors shared some public TCRs, even though most TCR sequences were rare.

Assay used: immunoSEQ multiplex PCR; TCRdb lists only in-frame clones, some missing. The profile shows 210,000 or so clones, 80% to 90% of them singletons. As to this clone: Its specificity is not known.

Trimming removed 4 bases from V and 0 bases from J, with 16 bases in between. This CDR3 has 16 amino acids. Germline CDR1 is GTSNPN and CDR2 is SVGIG (reference sequence). This chain connects TRBV30 to TRBJ1-3; D is possibly TRBD1 (5 bases). The TCR was taken from a woman aged 18-29 years in good health and CMV-seronegative. Sequencing was carried out using PBMCs. This CDR3 is CAWTQGVTFSGNTIYF. CDR3 nucleotide sequence: TGTGCCTGGACTCAGGGTGTAACCTTCTCTGGAAACACCATATATTTT.